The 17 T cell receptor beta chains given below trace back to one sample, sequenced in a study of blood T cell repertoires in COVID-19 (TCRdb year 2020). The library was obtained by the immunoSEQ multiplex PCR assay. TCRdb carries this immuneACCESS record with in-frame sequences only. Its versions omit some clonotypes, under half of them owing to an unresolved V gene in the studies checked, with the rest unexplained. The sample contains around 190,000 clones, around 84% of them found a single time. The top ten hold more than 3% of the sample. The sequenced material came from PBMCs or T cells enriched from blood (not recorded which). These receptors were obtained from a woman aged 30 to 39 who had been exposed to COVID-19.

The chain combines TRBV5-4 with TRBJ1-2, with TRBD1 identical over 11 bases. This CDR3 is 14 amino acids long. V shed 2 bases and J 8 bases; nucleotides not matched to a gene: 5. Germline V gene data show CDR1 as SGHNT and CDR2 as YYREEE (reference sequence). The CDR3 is CASSFGQGAEGYTF. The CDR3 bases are TGTGCCAGCAGCTTTGGACAGGGGGCGGAAGGCTACACCTTC.

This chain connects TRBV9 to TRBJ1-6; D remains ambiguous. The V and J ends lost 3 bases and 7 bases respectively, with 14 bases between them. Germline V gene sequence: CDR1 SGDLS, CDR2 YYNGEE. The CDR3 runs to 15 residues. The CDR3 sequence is CASSAAQVENSPLHF. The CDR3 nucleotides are TGTGCCAGCAGCGCCGCCCAGGTAGAGAATTCACCCCTCCACTTT. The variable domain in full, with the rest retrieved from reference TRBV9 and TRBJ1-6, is DSGVTQTPKHLITATGQRVTLRCSPRSGDLSVYWYQQSLDQGLQFLIQYYNGEERAKGNILERFSAQQFPDLHSELNLSSLELGDSALYFCASSAAQVENSPLHFGNGTRLTVT.

This CDR3 reads CASSRGSLVAFF. The CDR3 region has the DNA TGTGCCAGCAGCCGAGGGTCCCTCGTGGCTTTCTTT. The genes are TRBV11-2 and TRBJ1-1; no reliable D call. The length of the CDR3 is 12 residues. Trimming took 5 bases from V and 11 from J, leaving 15 bases between them. Germline CDR1 and CDR2: SGHAT and FQNNGV.

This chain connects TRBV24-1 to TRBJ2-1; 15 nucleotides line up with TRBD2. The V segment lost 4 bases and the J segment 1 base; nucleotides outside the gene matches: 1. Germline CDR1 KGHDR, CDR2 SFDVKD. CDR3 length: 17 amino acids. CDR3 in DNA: TGTGCCACCAGTGACGGACTAGCGGGGGGGTCCTACAATGAGCAGTTCTTC. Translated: CATSDGLAGGSYNEQFF.

The DNA for the CDR3 is TGTGCCTGGAACACAGGGATCTCTGGAAACACCATATATTTT. Its protein is CAWNTGISGNTIYF. The rearrangement links TRBV30 to TRBJ1-3; TRBD1 is a possible D gene (6 bases). In germline, CDR1 is GTSNPN, CDR2 SVGIG (reference sequence). V lost 4 bases to trimming and J lost 0 bases, with 10 bases between them. The CDR3 totals 14 residues.

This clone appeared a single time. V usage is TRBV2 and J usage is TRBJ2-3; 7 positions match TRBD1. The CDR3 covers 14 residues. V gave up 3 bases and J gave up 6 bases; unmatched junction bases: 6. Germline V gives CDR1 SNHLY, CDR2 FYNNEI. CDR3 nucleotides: TGTGCCAGCAGTGATTTAGGGGGCCCGGATACGCAGTATTTT. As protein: CASSDLGGPDTQYF.

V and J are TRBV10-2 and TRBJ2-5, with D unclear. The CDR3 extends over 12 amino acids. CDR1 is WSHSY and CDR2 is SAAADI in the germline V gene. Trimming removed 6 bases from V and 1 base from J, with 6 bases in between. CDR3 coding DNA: TGCGCCAGCAGGGGCCTCCAAGAGACCCAGTACTTC. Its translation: CASRGLQETQYF.

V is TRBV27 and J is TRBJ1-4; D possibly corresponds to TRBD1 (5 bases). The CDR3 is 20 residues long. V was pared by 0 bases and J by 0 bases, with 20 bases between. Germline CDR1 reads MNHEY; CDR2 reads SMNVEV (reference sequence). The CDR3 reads CASSLSYFLLGQPTNEKLFF. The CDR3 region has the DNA TGTGCCAGCAGTTTATCGTATTTCCTCTTGGGGCAGCCAACTAATGAAAAACTGTTTTTT.

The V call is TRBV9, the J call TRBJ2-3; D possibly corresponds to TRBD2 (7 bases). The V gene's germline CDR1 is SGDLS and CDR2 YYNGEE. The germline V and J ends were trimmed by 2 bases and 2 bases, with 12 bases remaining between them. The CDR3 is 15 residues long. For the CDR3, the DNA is TGTGCCAGCAGCGTGGGGGGGCCCTCCACAGATACGCAGTATTTT. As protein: CASSVGGPSTDTQYF.

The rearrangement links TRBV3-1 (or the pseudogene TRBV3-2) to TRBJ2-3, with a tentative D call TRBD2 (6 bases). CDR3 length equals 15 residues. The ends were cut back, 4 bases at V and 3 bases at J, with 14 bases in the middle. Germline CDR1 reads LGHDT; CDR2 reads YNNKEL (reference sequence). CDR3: CASSPAGKWTDTQYF. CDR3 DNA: TGTGCCAGCAGCCCCGCGGGGAAATGGACAGATACGCAGTATTTT.

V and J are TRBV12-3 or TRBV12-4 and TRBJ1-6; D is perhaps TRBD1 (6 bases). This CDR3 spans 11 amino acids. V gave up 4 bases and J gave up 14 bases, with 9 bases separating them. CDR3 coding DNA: TGTGCCAGCAGTTCCCGGGACACCCTCCACTTT. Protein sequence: CASSSRDTLHF.

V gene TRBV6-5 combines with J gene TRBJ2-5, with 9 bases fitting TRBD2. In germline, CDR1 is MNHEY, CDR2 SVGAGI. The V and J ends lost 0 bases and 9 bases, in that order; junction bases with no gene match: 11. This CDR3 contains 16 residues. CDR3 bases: TGTGCCAGCAGTTACTCGGCTAGCGGGGTGATCGTGGCCCAGTACTTC. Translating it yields CASSYSASGVIVAQYF.

The CDR3, as DNA: TGTGCCAGCAGGTCACAGGGTGCAACTAATGAAAAACTGTTTTTT. Translation gives CASRSQGATNEKLFF. The chain uses TRBV2 and TRBJ1-4, with D possibly matching TRBD1 (6 bases). Germline V gene data show CDR1 as SNHLY and CDR2 as FYNNEI. CDR3 length: 15 residues. V was trimmed by 6 bases and J by 0 bases, leaving 11 bases between them.

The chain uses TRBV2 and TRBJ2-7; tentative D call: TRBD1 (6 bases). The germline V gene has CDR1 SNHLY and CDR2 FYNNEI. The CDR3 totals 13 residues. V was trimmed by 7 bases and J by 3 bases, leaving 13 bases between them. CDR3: CASMDSGIYEQYF. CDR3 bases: TGTGCCAGCATGGACAGTGGGATCTACGAGCAGTACTTC.

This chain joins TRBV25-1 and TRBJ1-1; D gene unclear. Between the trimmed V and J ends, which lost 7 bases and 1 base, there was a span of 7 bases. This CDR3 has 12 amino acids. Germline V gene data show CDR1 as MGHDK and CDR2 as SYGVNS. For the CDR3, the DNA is TGTGCCAGCAATCGGGGGAACACTGAAGCTTTCTTT. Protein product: CASNRGNTEAFF.

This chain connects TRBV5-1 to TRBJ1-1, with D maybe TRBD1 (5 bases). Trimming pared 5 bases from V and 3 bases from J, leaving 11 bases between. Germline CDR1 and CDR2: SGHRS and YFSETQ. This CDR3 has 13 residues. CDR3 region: CASREGTDTEAFF. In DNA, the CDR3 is TGCGCCAGCAGGGAGGGGACGGACACTGAAGCTTTCTTT.

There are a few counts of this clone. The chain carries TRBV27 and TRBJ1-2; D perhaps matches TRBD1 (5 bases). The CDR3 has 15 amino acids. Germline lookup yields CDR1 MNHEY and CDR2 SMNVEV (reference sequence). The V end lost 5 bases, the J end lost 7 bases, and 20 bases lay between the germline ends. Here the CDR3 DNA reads TGTGCCAGCAGTATGAATTCAGGGTGGGGTGGTGGCTACACCTTC. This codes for CASSMNSGWGGGYTF.